This is a list of T cell receptor beta chains from one sample in a study of T cells after yellow fever vaccination. From the 5' RACE reads, TCRdb called clonotypes with MiXCR, one entry per CDR3 protein. This sample has roughly 120,000 distinct CDR3 sequences, with roughly 6.7% found just once. The specimen was CD4+ T cells sorted from PBMCs, collected approximately 11 days after the first yellow fever vaccination. The receptors come from a man younger than 30 who received the YFV17D yellow fever vaccine. The CDR3 runs from the conserved cysteine through the conserved F or W. D genes are given only for firm matches. Only some rows state a clone size, as once, few, many or a class for expanded clones.

TRBJ2-3	TRBV4-3	many	TRBD2	TGCGCCAGCAGCCAGCTAGCGGGGGGGCCTACAGATACGCAGTATTTT	CASSQLAGGPTDTQYF
TRBJ2-6	TRBV15	many	.	TGTGCCACCAGCAGAGATCTAGGGGACTCTGGGGCCAACGTCCTGACTTTC	CATSRDLGDSGANVLTF
TRBJ2-1	TRBV7-9	many	.	TGTGCCAGCAGCCAGTCTGGTGAGCAGTTCTTC	CASSQSGEQFF
TRBJ2-7	TRBV18	many	.	TGTGCCAGCTCATTGGACGGCCTCTCCTACGAGCAGTACTTC	CASSLDGLSYEQYF
TRBJ1-1	TRBV4-1	many	.	TGCGCCAGCAGCCAATCCGCTTACTCGGACACTGAAGCTTTCTTT	CASSQSAYSDTEAFF
TRBJ2-3	TRBV2	few	.	TGTGCCAGCAGTGGGGGGGCAAGCCTGAGCACAGATACGCAGTATTTT	CASSGGASLSTDTQYF
TRBJ2-2	TRBV6-2/TRBV6-3	many	TRBD2	TGTGCCAGCAGTTGGACTAGGTTAACCGGGGAGCTGTTTTTT	CASSWTRLTGELFF
TRBJ1-5	TRBV19	many	.	TGTGCCAGTAATGCGGGGGGTCGGAATCAGCCCCAGCATTTT	CASNAGGRNQPQHF
TRBJ1-1	TRBV18	few	.	TGTGCCAGCTCACCCAGCGCGGAACTGAACACTGAAGCTTTCTTT	CASSPSAELNTEAFF
TRBJ2-3	TRBV6-1	many	TRBD1	TGTGCCAGCAGCCCCCCACAGGGGGCGTCAAGGGATACGCAGTATTTT	CASSPPQGASRDTQYF
TRBJ1-3	TRBV11-2	many	.	TGTGCCAGCAGCTTGCAGTGGGGCTCTGAGAACACCATATATTTT	CASSLQWGSENTIYF
TRBJ2-6	TRBV7-9	many	.	TGTGCCAGCAGCTCGGACAGCTCTGGGGCCAACGTCCTGACTTTC	CASSSDSSGANVLTF
TRBJ2-6	TRBV29-1	.	.	TGCAGCGTACAGGGCAATGGGGCCAACGTCCTGACTTTC	CSVQGNGANVLTF
TRBJ2-3	TRBV12-3/TRBV12-4	many	TRBD1	TGTGCCAGCAGCGCCGGGACAGGGAAGGTGTTT	CASSAGTGKVF
TRBJ2-5	TRBV7-6	.	TRBD1	TGTGCCAGCAGCTTAGCGAGAGGGGGCGCGGGGACCCAGTACTTC	CASSLARGGAGTQYF
TRBJ1-2	TRBV12-3/TRBV12-4	many	.	TGTGCCAGCGGTGAGAGAGTAGGGAGCGGCTACACCTTC	CASGERVGSGYTF
TRBJ2-5	TRBV7-2	.	.	TGTGCCAGCAGCTCCGGGACCACCAAAGAGACCCAGTACTTC	CASSSGTTKETQYF
TRBJ2-1	TRBV19	few	TRBD2	TGTGCCAGTAGCCCCCGGGTGGGCGGGGGGACCAATGAGCAGTTCTTC	CASSPRVGGGTNEQFF
TRBJ1-1	TRBV12-3/TRBV12-4	many	TRBD1	TGTGCCAGCAGGATCGACAGGGGGAACACTGAAGCTTTCTTT	CASRIDRGNTEAFF
TRBJ2-3	TRBV18	many	TRBD1	TGTGCCAGCTCACAAATACAGGGGGCAATAGCAGATACGCAGTATTTT	CASSQIQGAIADTQYF
TRBJ2-3	TRBV23-1	few	TRBD1	TGCGCCAGCAGTCACGGGGCGACAGGGGGCACAGATACGCAGTATTTT	CASSHGATGGTDTQYF
TRBJ2-3	TRBV6-5	.	TRBD2	TGTGCCAGCAGTTACGGACTAGCGGGGATCAGCACAGATACGCAGTATTTT	CASSYGLAGISTDTQYF
TRBJ2-7	TRBV5-1	many	TRBD1	TGCGCCAGCAGCTTGGAAGGGGACAGCGAGCAGTACTTC	CASSLEGDSEQYF
TRBJ1-2	TRBV11-2	few	.	TGTGCCAGCAGCTTAACCGGCCCGGCCGGCTACACCTTC	CASSLTGPAGYTF
TRBJ2-3	TRBV11-1	.	.	TGTGCCAGCAGCGCGAACGGGGGCCCAGATACGCAGTATTTT	CASSANGGPDTQYF
TRBJ2-5	TRBV12-3/TRBV12-4	many	TRBD2	TGTGCCAGCAGGCCCCTGTCCGGGGGGAAAGAGACCCAGTACTTC	CASRPLSGGKETQYF
TRBJ1-4	TRBV18	many	.	TGTGCCAGCTCACCGGGACGGGTGAATGAAAAACTGTTTTTT	CASSPGRVNEKLFF
TRBJ1-2	TRBV20-1	many	.	TGCAGTGCTAGAGGTGGAGGTGGGGGCTACACCTTC	CSARGGGGGYTF
TRBJ2-3	TRBV4-2	few	.	TGTGCCAGCAGCCAAGATCCCAGGTCGGGAGATACGCAGTATTTT	CASSQDPRSGDTQYF
TRBJ1-4	TRBV7-2	many	.	TGTGCCAGCAGCTTAGAAGGTTTAGCTAATGAAAAACTGTTTTTT	CASSLEGLANEKLFF
TRBJ1-2	TRBV7-2	many	TRBD1	TGTGCCAGCAGCATACTCGGAGGGGGCTCTGGCTACACCTTC	CASSILGGGSGYTF
TRBJ1-1	TRBV29-1	many	.	TGCAGCGTCGACGGGAACACTGAAGCTTTCTTT	CSVDGNTEAFF
TRBJ2-3	TRBV27	many	.	TGTGCCAGCAGGACTAGCACAGATACGCAGTATTTT	CASRTSTDTQYF
TRBJ1-4	TRBV10-2	many	.	TGCGCCAGCAGTCGTACAGCAACTAATGAAAAACTGTTTTTT	CASSRTATNEKLFF
TRBJ2-3	TRBV5-1	.	.	TGCGCCAGCAGCTACCACACTCAGGGGCGGGAGAATACGCAGTATTTT	CASSYHTQGRENTQYF
TRBJ1-6	TRBV6-1	many	TRBD1	TGTGCCGTAGGGACAGGGGAGGCAGGGTCACCCCTCCACTTT	CAVGTGEAGSPLHF
TRBJ1-6	TRBV4-3	few	.	TGCGCCAGCAGCCAAGGGGGACTGCTTAATTCACCCCTCCACTTT	CASSQGGLLNSPLHF
TRBJ2-1	TRBV5-1	many	TRBD2	TGCGCCAGCAGCTTGTTGGTAGCGGGATCCTACAATGAGCAGTTCTTC	CASSLLVAGSYNEQFF
TRBJ1-2	TRBV6-5	.	.	TGTGCCAGCAGTTACCGGCCCTATGGCTACACCTTC	CASSYRPYGYTF
TRBJ2-4	TRBV12-3/TRBV12-4	many	.	TGTGCCAGCACTTTTACAGGAAACATTCAGTACTTC	CASTFTGNIQYF
TRBJ1-5	TRBV5-1	few	.	TGCGCCAGCAGCTGCCGGGACGCAGCTAATCAGCCCCAGCATTTT	CASSCRDAANQPQHF
TRBJ1-2	TRBV7-2	.	.	TGTGCCAGCGGTGCCCTCGAGGGCGAAGGCTACACCTTC	CASGALEGEGYTF
TRBJ2-7	TRBV27	many	.	TGTGCCAGCAGTTCCCTTGGGGGGCGCGAGTACTTC	CASSSLGGREYF
TRBJ2-1	TRBV30	many	TRBD1	TGTGCCTGGAGTCGGACAGGGGGCAAGAATGAGCAGTTCTTC	CAWSRTGGKNEQFF
TRBJ1-1	TRBV18	many	TRBD1	TGTGCCAGCTCACCCGTAGGACAGGGCATGAACACTGAAGCTTTCTTT	CASSPVGQGMNTEAFF
TRBJ2-3	TRBV11-2	few	TRBD2	TGTGCCAGCAGACCTCTAGCGGGGGGTCAGTATTTT	CASRPLAGGQYF
TRBJ2-1	TRBV7-2	many	.	TGTGCCAGCAGCTTCATACAGGAAAGGAGGGTCTTC	CASSFIQERRVF
TRBJ2-3	TRBV10-3	many	.	TGTGCCATCAGTGAGTGGGTGGAGGGCCTCACAGATACGCAGTATTTT	CAISEWVEGLTDTQYF
TRBJ2-3	TRBV28	.	TRBD2	TGTGCCAGCAGCTCCGGGCTCGTATGGCGGCGGGGGGGCCTCGTATCAAATACGCAGTATTTT	CASSSGLVWRRGGLVSNTQYF
TRBJ2-7	TRBV3-1	few	.	TGTGCCAGCAGAGTTAGTACCTCCTACGAGCAGTACTTC	CASRVSTSYEQYF
TRBJ2-2	TRBV5-1	many	.	TGCGCCAGCAGCCAGGAGGGGTTCCCGAACACCGGGGAGCTGTTTTTT	CASSQEGFPNTGELFF